This paragraph covers one TCR beta chain sequence. In germline, CDR1 is SGHNT, CDR2 YYREEE (reference sequence). This CDR3 is 15 amino acids long. V lost 2 bases and J 3 bases, leaving 14 bases between the germline ends. These data belong to a study of blood T cell repertoires in COVID-19. The method was immunoSEQ multiplex PCR; TCRdb's version includes in-frame clones alone and lacks a portion of them. The sample includes a few hundred thousand clones, roughly 85% seen only once; the top ten take approximately 2.4%. This chain links TRBV5-4 with TRBJ1-2; possibly TRBD1 for D (5 bases). Sample: peripheral blood. The clonotype originates from a woman between 65 and 79 years old with COVID-19, enrolled during active disease. CDR3 sequence: CASSLPGRAHYGYTF. The CDR3 nucleotides are TGTGCCAGCAGCTTACCCGGCAGGGCTCACTATGGCTACACCTTC.